This is a list of T cell receptor beta chains from one sample in a study of blood T cell repertoires in COVID-19. The repertoire was sequenced with immunoSEQ multiplex PCR; TCRdb's copy has only in-frame clones and lacks some. The sample gives 150,000 or so clones, around nine tenths of which show up once; over 4.5% is in the top ten. Sequenced material: peripheral blood. Every receptor here comes from a human donor in a cohort sampled during active COVID-19. CDR3s include the opening cysteine and the closing phenylalanine or tryptophan. Fields, in order: clone size, V gene, D gene, J gene, CDR3 protein, CDR3 DNA. A D gene is named only where the DNA matches it firmly. Expanded clones are given a class, and other clones once, few, many or no size at all.

NA	TRBV6-1	TRBD1	TRBJ1-1	CASSGSGGTGFNTEAFF	TGTGCCAGCAGTGGCTCCGGCGGGACAGGGTTCAACACTGAAGCTTTCTTT
NA	TRBV28	NA	TRBJ1-1	CASTLNTGRNTEAFF	TGTGCCAGCACTTTGAATACCGGTAGGAACACTGAAGCTTTCTTT
NA	TRBV27	TRBD1	TRBJ1-4	CASRYRGSYEKLFF	TGTGCCAGCAGGTACAGGGGGTCTTATGAAAAACTGTTTTTT
once	TRBV28	NA	TRBJ2-7	CATGASDRYEQYF	TGTGCCACCGGGGCCTCGGACAGATACGAGCAGTACTTC
NA	TRBV28	NA	TRBJ1-2	CASSPVGSPTGYGYTF	TGTGCCAGCAGTCCGGTTGGCTCCCCAACGGGTTATGGCTACACCTTC
NA	TRBV6-6	NA	TRBJ2-1	CASDSSRIPGNEQFF	TGTGCCAGCGATAGCTCGCGGATCCCTGGCAATGAGCAGTTCTTC
NA	TRBV5-1	TRBD1	TRBJ2-7	CASRTGGSYEQYF	TGCGCCAGCCGGACAGGGGGGTCGTACGAGCAGTACTTC
NA	TRBV5-5	TRBD1	TRBJ1-2	CASSLAPRDRLYGYTF	TGTGCCAGCAGCTTGGCCCCCCGGGACAGGCTCTATGGCTACACCTTC
NA	TRBV30	NA	TRBJ1-5	CAWSGTPDQPQHF	TGTGCCTGGAGTGGGACACCTGATCAGCCCCAGCATTTT
once	TRBV3-1/TRBV3-2	NA	TRBJ1-5	CASSQRVVNQPQHF	TGTGCCAGCAGCCAAAGAGTAGTCAATCAGCCCCAGCATTTT
NA	TRBV6-2/TRBV6-3	NA	TRBJ1-6	CASSYSTTGPSSYNSPLHF	TGTGCCAGCAGTTACTCTACGACAGGACCGAGCTCCTATAATTCACCCCTCCACTTT
NA	TRBV3-1/TRBV3-2	TRBD1	TRBJ1-4	CASRTGTGTEKLFF	TGTGCCAGCAGAACCGGGACAGGGACTGAAAAACTGTTTTTT
NA	TRBV18	NA	TRBJ1-6	CASSRVQGPLHF	TGTGCCAGCTCACGCGTACAGGGACCCCTCCACTTT
NA	TRBV5-6	TRBD2	TRBJ2-1	CASSLWGLEAIF	TGTGCCAGCAGCTTGTGGGGACTAGAGGCGATCTTC
NA	TRBV5-6	TRBD1	TRBJ2-7	CASKTTGTGLYEQYF	TGTGCCAGCAAAACAACCGGGACAGGGCTATACGAGCAGTACTTC
NA	TRBV9	NA	TRBJ1-5	CASSHPAGNRNQPQHF	TGTGCCAGCAGCCACCCAGCGGGAAATCGCAATCAGCCCCAGCATTTT
NA	TRBV27	TRBD2	TRBJ2-2	CASTPLAGNTGELFF	TGTGCCAGCACCCCACTAGCGGGAAACACCGGGGAGCTGTTTTTT
NA	TRBV19	NA	TRBJ1-5	CASSMFPATVNSNQPQHF	TGTGCCAGTAGTATGTTCCCCGCGACAGTTAATAGCAATCAGCCCCAGCATTTT
NA	TRBV9	TRBD2	TRBJ2-2	CASSVKAGDTGELFF	TGTGCCAGCAGCGTAAAAGCGGGGGACACCGGGGAGCTGTTTTTT
NA	TRBV7-2	NA	TRBJ1-4	CASSSHPGSYEEKLFF	TGTGCCAGCAGCTCCCATCCAGGGTCTTATGAGGAAAAACTGTTTTTT
few	TRBV6-5	TRBD1	TRBJ1-1	CASSRGTVNTEAFF	TGTGCCAGCAGCAGGGGGACTGTGAACACTGAAGCTTTCTTT
few	TRBV5-1	TRBD2	TRBJ2-7	CASSSLAGGRYEQYF	TGCGCCAGCAGCTCCCTAGCGGGGGGGCGTTACGAGCAGTACTTC
NA	TRBV9	TRBD1	TRBJ2-7	CASSALSDRGLNEQYF	TGTGCCAGCAGCGCCTTATCGGACAGGGGTTTGAACGAGCAGTACTTC
NA	TRBV7-8	NA	TRBJ2-1	CASSYPGGTYNEQFF	TGTGCCAGCAGCTACCCAGGGGGGACCTACAATGAGCAGTTCTTC
NA	TRBV28	NA	TRBJ2-1	CASSSPPTGIAYNEQFF	TGTGCCAGCAGTTCCCCGCCTACAGGGATCGCCTACAATGAGCAGTTCTTC
once	TRBV5-8	TRBD1	TRBJ2-1	CASSVRDRDPYNEQFF	TGTGCCAGCAGCGTCCGGGACAGGGACCCCTACAATGAGCAGTTCTTC
NA	TRBV15	NA	TRBJ1-1	CATSRELAAEAFF	TGTGCCACCAGCCGAGAGCTGGCGGCTGAAGCTTTCTTT
once	TRBV7-2	NA	TRBJ1-5	CASASTRNNQPQHF	TGTGCCAGCGCCTCGACTCGTAACAATCAGCCCCAGCATTTT
NA	TRBV19	TRBD1	TRBJ1-5	CASSTIRGVNQPQHF	TGTGCCAGTAGTACAATCAGGGGGGTAAATCAGCCCCAGCATTTT
NA	TRBV5-1	NA	TRBJ1-2	CASSLVLNYGYTF	TGCGCCAGCAGCTTGGTACTGAATTATGGCTACACCTTC